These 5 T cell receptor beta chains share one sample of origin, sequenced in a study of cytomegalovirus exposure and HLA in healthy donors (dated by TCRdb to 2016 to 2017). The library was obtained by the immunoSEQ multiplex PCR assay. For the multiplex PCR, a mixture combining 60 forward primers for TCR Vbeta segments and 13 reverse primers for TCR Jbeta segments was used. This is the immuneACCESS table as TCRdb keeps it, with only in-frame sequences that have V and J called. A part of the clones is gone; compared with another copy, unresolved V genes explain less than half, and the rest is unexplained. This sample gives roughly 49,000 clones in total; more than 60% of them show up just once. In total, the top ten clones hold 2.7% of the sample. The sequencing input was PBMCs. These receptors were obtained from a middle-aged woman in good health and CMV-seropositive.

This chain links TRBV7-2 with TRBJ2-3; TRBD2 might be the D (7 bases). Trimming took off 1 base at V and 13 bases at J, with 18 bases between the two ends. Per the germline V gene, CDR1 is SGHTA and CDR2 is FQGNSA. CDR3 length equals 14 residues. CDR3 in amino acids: CASSLEQGGGQKYF. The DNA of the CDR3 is TGTGCCAGCAGCTTAGAGCAAGGCGGGGGACAAAAGTATTTT.

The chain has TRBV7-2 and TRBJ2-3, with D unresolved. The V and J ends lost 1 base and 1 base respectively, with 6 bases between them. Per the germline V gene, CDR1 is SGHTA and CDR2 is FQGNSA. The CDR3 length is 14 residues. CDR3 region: CASSLDPGTDTQYF. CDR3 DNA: TGTGCCAGCAGCTTAGATCCGGGCACAGATACGCAGTATTTT. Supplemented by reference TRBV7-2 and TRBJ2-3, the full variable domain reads GAGVSQSPSNKVTEKGKDVELRCDPISGHTALYWYRQSLGQGLEFLIYFQGNSAPDKSGLPSDRFSAERTGGSVSTLTIQRTQQEDSAVYLCASSLDPGTDTQYFGPGTRLTVL.

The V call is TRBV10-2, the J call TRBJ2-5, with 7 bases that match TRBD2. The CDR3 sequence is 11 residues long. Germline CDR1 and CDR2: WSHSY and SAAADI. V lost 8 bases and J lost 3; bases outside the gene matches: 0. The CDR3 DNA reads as TGCGCCAGCGCGGGGGAAGAGACCCAGTACTTC. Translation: CASAGEETQYF.

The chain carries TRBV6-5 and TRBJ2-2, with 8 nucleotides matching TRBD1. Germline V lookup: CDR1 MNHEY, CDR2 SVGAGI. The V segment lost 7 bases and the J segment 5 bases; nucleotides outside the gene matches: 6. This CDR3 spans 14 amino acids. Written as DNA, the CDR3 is TGTGCCAGCAACCAGGGGGCTTGGACCGGGGAGCTGTTTTTT. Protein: CASNQGAWTGELFF.

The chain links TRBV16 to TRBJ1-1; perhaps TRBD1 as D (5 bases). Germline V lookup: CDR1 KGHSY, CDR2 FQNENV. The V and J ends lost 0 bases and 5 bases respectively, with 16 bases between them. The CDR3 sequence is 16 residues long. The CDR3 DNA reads TGTGCCAGCAGCCAATCCACAGTGGCAGGGATAACTGAAGCTTTCTTT. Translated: CASSQSTVAGITEAFF.